These T cell receptor beta chains were read from a single sample in a study of blood T cell repertoires in COVID-19. Assay: immunoSEQ multiplex PCR; the TCRdb copy retains only in-frame clones and omits some. The table has about 300,000 clones, roughly 90% seen once. The sequenced material came from peripheral blood. These receptors all come from a woman aged 25 to 39 with COVID-19, enrolled during active disease. Each CDR3 is given with its conserved first and last residue.

TRBV30	TRBJ1-5	CAWSVGTGGRQPQHF
TRBV5-1	TRBJ2-5	CASSPLADASETQYF
TRBV3-1/TRBV3-2	TRBJ2-1	CASSQVSHEQFF
TRBV5-1	TRBJ2-3	CASSLRGDTDTQYF
TRBV12-3/TRBV12-4	TRBJ1-2	CASSMRGGYGYTF
TRBV19	TRBJ1-4	CASSIYEKLFF
TRBV19	TRBJ2-1	CASRSGGPLYNEQFF
TRBV7-2	TRBJ1-2	CASSRAGDIYGYTF
TRBV5-1	TRBJ1-2	CASSFQGKHYGYTF
TRBV19	TRBJ1-1	CASSIDLPTGLNTEAFF
TRBV7-6	TRBJ2-2	CASSFGGSAGELFF
TRBV2	TRBJ2-1	CASSEALLAGDLNEQFF
TRBV6-5	TRBJ2-2	CARNSDRAPTGELFF
TRBV14	TRBJ1-6	CASSQPGVDSPLHF
TRBV5-6	TRBJ2-5	CASSLARTVTETQYF
TRBV28	TRBJ1-1	CASSLSQNTEAFF
TRBV2	TRBJ1-2	CASSGASYGYTF
TRBV2	TRBJ2-5	CASSRLVGETQYF
TRBV4-3	TRBJ1-1	CASSQVINTEAFF
TRBV6-1	TRBJ2-5	CASSEAGYLAGDQETQYF